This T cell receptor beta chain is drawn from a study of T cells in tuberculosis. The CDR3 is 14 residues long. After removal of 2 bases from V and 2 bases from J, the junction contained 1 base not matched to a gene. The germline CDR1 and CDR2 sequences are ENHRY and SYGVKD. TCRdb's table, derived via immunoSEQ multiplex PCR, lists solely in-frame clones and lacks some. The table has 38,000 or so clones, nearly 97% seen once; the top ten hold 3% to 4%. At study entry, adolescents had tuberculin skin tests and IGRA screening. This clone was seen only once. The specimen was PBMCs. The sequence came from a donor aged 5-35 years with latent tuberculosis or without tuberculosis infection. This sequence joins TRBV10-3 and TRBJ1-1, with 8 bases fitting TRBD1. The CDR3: CAISEGQGNTEAFF. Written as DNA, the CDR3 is TGTGCCATCAGTGAGGGACAGGGAAACACTGAAGCTTTCTTT.